What follows describes a single TCR beta chain. The primer mix had 60 Vbeta and 13 Jbeta primers. Assay used: immunoSEQ multiplex PCR; TCRdb lists only in-frame clones, some missing. This table has tens of thousands of clones, roughly four fifths appearing once. These data belong to a study of cytomegalovirus exposure and HLA in healthy donors. This CDR3 spans 14 amino acids. In germline, CDR1 is LGHNA, CDR2 YSLEER. The V segment lost 3 bases and the J segment 7 bases; nucleotides outside the gene matches: 5. Sequences were obtained from PBMCs. The chain uses TRBV4-3 and TRBJ2-1; TRBD2 aligns across 8 bases. The TCR originated in a woman in her 30s in good health and CMV-seropositive. In nucleotides, the CDR3 is TGCGCCAGCAGCCATGCCGGACTAGCAAATGAGCAGTTCTTC. Protein sequence: CASSHAGLANEQFF.